A selection of T cell receptor beta chains follows, all from one sample in a study of blood T cell repertoires in COVID-19. TCRdb keeps only in-frame clones here, not all; method: immunoSEQ multiplex PCR. The data hold more than 75,000 clones, with around nine tenths observed a single time. Input material: peripheral blood. The receptors shown here come from an older man with active or convalescent COVID-19. CDR3s include the opening cysteine and the closing phenylalanine or tryptophan. Rows may omit the clone size; those that give it use once, few, many or a size class.

V	size	CDR3
TRBV7-9	once	CASSQLLVRELDEQFF
TRBV28	.	CASSTSRQGSGYTF
TRBV28	.	CASSLAGGGTPVAFF
TRBV11-2	.	CASSFAGTLYGYTF
TRBV30	.	CAWRGPPGLAVQDTQYF
TRBV7-3	.	CASSLLAAGGPGTGELFF
TRBV29-1	.	CSVVSTSGRVTDTQYF
TRBV6-5	.	CANGGNTIYF
TRBV4-3	.	CASSVGWSGANVLTF
TRBV6-1	.	CASSEASGSSYEQYF
TRBV5-1	.	CASSAAGGPGGEQYF
TRBV6-6	.	CASSYDNAGAGSRFF
TRBV7-6	.	CASSLGQENSPLHF
TRBV5-4	once	CASSFGLVGEQFF
TRBV5-1	.	CASSLGGADSSYEQYF
TRBV15	.	CATSRDYIATSSYEQYF
TRBV14	.	CASSQHLDELTETGELFF
TRBV4-2	.	CASSQEAGNSYNEQFF
TRBV7-6	once	CASSPLGLLRRDYGYTF
TRBV28	.	CASGATGGRQPQHF
TRBV5-1	.	CASSEPSGSVGDTQYF
TRBV2	few	CASSEDDRGATEAFF
TRBV10-3	.	CAISGGAPGETQYF
TRBV3-1/TRBV3-2	few	CASSQVSGGSYEQYF
TRBV28	.	CASSRLAGGGETQYF
TRBV7-2	.	CASTQGDSNQPQHF
TRBV4-3	.	CASSPSGTGGHGELFF
TRBV5-5	.	CASSWGQGAELGYTF
TRBV7-2	.	CASSLNLDSPLHF
TRBV27	.	CASSTRQGRRETQYF
TRBV12-5	.	CASGLDTENEQFF
TRBV28	.	CASSSPSDRVHGYTF
TRBV7-9	.	CASSAADRGAEAFF
TRBV12-3/TRBV12-4	once	CASSLKNETPLHF
TRBV4-1	.	CASSQDLETQYF
TRBV6-5	.	CASNRQGNTEAFF
TRBV7-2	once	CASSFQTANYGYTF
TRBV4-1	.	CASSPGTSGDNEQFF
TRBV4-2	.	CASTSQLETGSFQQPQHF
TRBV6-5	.	CASYRTGVNYEQYF
TRBV7-2	once	CASSNGVYEQFF
TRBV4-1	.	CASSQEWLAYGTQYF
TRBV10-3	.	CAISESGLARGKETQYF
TRBV4-3	.	CASSQGAGVGLLVATNEKLFF
TRBV7-2	.	CASAPGQGNVGELFF
TRBV7-2	.	CATGGGYTGELFF
TRBV5-4	.	CASSFGIAGSGYEQYF
TRBV29-1	.	CSVRSAGVGSVFHEQFF
TRBV27	.	CASSTLGQGFFADTQYF
TRBV9	.	CASSVAAGGTTGELFF
TRBV6-2/TRBV6-3	.	CASSYGVSEQYF
TRBV3-1/TRBV3-2	once	CASSQELVYEQYF
TRBV11-2	.	CASSKSTGGLTDTQYF
TRBV6-2/TRBV6-3	.	CASSPDRVVADTQYF